This T cell receptor beta chain comes out of a study of control samples from healthy donors and cancer patients (dated by TCRdb to 2020 to 2022). Receptor amplification or capture employed the immunoSEQ multiplex PCR assay. The immuneACCESS repertoire file appears here via TCRdb, limited to in-frame rearrangements. These files lack a portion of the clones; in checked studies, under half of the deficit traces to unresolved V genes, and the cause of the others is not known. The sample table holds 90,000 to 100,000 clones, of which over 75% were seen once. The ten biggest clones cover less than 4.5% of the sample. Notes on this clone: It lacks a known antigen. There are no base qualities to consult, and no much larger clone falls within one base.

V lost 5 bases and J lost 4 bases; the stretch between them is 13 bases long. The germline V gene (reference sequence) specifies SGHNT as CDR1 and YYREEE as CDR2. The CDR3 sequence holds 13 residues, the cysteine and phenylalanine included. Just the 39-base CDR3 DNA is kept, in frame starting at base 1. In this chain, TRBV5-4 is recombined with TRBJ2-7, with the D gene uncertain. The source is a woman in her late teens or twenties in good health. Sequencing was performed on blood. The DNA sequence reads TGTGCCAGCAGTGAAGGAGTAAATTACGAGCAGTACTTC. It translates as CASSEGVNYEQYF.